The rows below give T cell receptor beta chains drawn from one sample of a study of blood T cells in healthy people across ages. TCRdb passed the 5' RACE reads through MiXCR, listing each CDR3 protein once. The sample shows roughly 860,000 distinct CDR3 sequences, 60% to 80% of them seen only once. Sequencing input: blood. These receptors all come from a man aged 25-45 years in good health. Each CDR3 is given with its conserved first and last residue. The D gene is left open where the match is weak. Rows may omit the clone size; those that give it use once, few, many or a size class.

>-|14|TRBJ2-3|TRBV10-3|few
CATLYTRGSDTQYF
TGTGCCACCCTCTACACTAGAGGTTCAGATACGCAGTATTTT
>-|13|TRBJ2-1|TRBV6-2/TRBV6-3|-
CASKYSLHNEQFF
TGTGCCAGCAAGTACAGTCTCCACAATGAGCAGTTCTTC
>TRBD1|15|TRBJ2-7|TRBV7-2|-
CASSRMTGETYEQYF
TGTGCCAGCAGCCGGATGACAGGGGAAACCTACGAGCAGTACTTC
>-|16|TRBJ2-7|TRBV4-3|-
CASSQDIGSRSHEQYF
TGCGCCAGCAGCCAAGATATCGGCAGCCGCTCGCACGAGCAGTACTTC
>-|12|TRBJ1-5|TRBV29-1|-
CSVVVGTGYEHF
TGCAGCGTTGTGGTAGGGACGGGGTATGAGCATTTT
>-|10|TRBJ2-7|TRBV7-9|-
CAVYSHEQYF
TGTGCCGTCTACTCCCACGAGCAGTACTTC
>TRBD2|15|TRBJ2-1|TRBV9|-
CASSSQTSGGAGQFF
TGTGCCAGCAGCTCCCAGACTAGCGGAGGCGCTGGGCAGTTCTTC
>TRBD1|12|TRBJ1-1|TRBV10-3|-
CAISPGGDEAFF
TGTGCCATCAGTCCAGGGGGGGATGAAGCTTTCTTT
>-|16|TRBJ1-2|TRBV6-5|-
CASSSPRAGAHYGYTF
TGTGCCAGCAGTTCCCCGAGGGCAGGGGCCCACTATGGCTACACCTTC
>-|11|TRBJ2-1|TRBV24-1|-
CATSSGNERYF
TGTGCCACCAGTTCCGGCAATGAGCGGTACTTC
>TRBD2|14|TRBJ2-1|TRBV9|-
CASSVAGLADEQFF
TGTGCCAGCAGCGTAGCGGGACTAGCGGACGAGCAGTTCTTC
>TRBD1|14|TRBJ1-2|TRBV7-9|few
CASSFGQGFYGYTF
TGTGCCAGCAGCTTCGGACAGGGATTCTATGGCTACACCTTC
>-|12|TRBJ2-3|TRBV2|-
CASSERADTQYF
TGTGCCAGCAGTGAGAGGGCAGATACGCAGTATTTT
>-|14|TRBJ2-3|TRBV9|-
CASSIGTSTDTQYF
TGTGCCAGCAGCATCGGGACTTCCACAGATACGCAGTATTTT
>-|11|TRBJ1-1|TRBV29-1|-
CSTSEGTEAFF
TGCAGCACATCCGAGGGCACTGAAGCTTTCTTT
>-|14|TRBJ2-1|TRBV2|-
CASKGGESYNEQFF
TGTGCCAGCAAGGGAGGAGAGTCCTACAATGAGCAGTTCTTC
>-|12|TRBJ2-1|TRBV10-2|once
CASSAKADEQFF
TGCGCCAGCAGCGCGAAGGCGGATGAGCAGTTCTTC
>-|12|TRBJ1-2|TRBV20-1|once
CSAFRDNYGYTF
TGCAGTGCTTTCCGGGACAACTATGGCTACACCTTC
>-|14|TRBJ2-1|TRBV10-3|-
CAISVSLRYNEQFF
TGTGCCATCAGTGTCTCCTTGCGGTACAATGAGCAGTTCTTC
>-|14|TRBJ2-7|TRBV29-1|-
CSVGHPQGIYEQYF
TGCAGCGTGGGACACCCGCAGGGGATATACGAGCAGTACTTC
>-|14|TRBJ2-7|TRBV18|many
CASSPPITPYEQYF
TGTGCCAGCTCACCACCGATAACTCCATACGAGCAGTACTTC
>-|15|TRBJ1-1|TRBV4-2|-
CASSQEGGGGTEAFF
TGTGCCAGCAGCCAAGAAGGGGGTGGAGGCACTGAAGCTTTCTTT
>TRBD1|16|TRBJ2-1|TRBV7-9|-
CASSHRWDRGYNEQFF
TGTGCCAGCAGCCACCGGTGGGACAGGGGCTACAATGAGCAGTTCTTC
>TRBD2|16|TRBJ2-1|TRBV2|-
CASSAEGLAGNNEQFF
TGTGCCAGCAGTGCCGAGGGACTAGCGGGGAACAATGAGCAGTTCTTC
>-|16|TRBJ2-7|TRBV12-3/TRBV12-4|-
CASSSQGDRFVDEQYF
TGTGCCAGCAGTTCACAGGGTGACCGATTTGTGGATGAGCAGTACTTC
>-|11|TRBJ2-1|TRBV2|once
CASTNREEQFF
TGTGCCAGCACCAATCGAGAGGAGCAGTTCTTC
>TRBD1|15|TRBJ1-6|TRBV7-6|-
CASSPEDRGHSPLHF
TGTGCCAGCAGCCCAGAGGACAGGGGGCATTCACCCCTCCACTTT
>-|14|TRBJ1-2|TRBV12-3/TRBV12-4|-
CASSLAEISYGYTF
TGTGCCAGCAGTTTAGCGGAAATCAGCTATGGCTACACCTTC
>-|17|TRBJ2-1|TRBV13|few
CASSASTDPHIYNEQFF
TGTGCCAGCAGCGCATCGACGGACCCACACATCTACAATGAGCAGTTCTTC
>-|16|TRBJ2-5|TRBV7-8|-
CASSPLAMGGYDGQYF
TGTGCCAGCAGCCCCCTCGCGATGGGGGGCTATGACGGGCAGTACTTC
>-|16|TRBJ2-7|TRBV4-2|-
CASSQDFPTIDYEQYF
TGTGCCAGCAGCCAAGATTTCCCCACTATCGACTACGAGCAGTACTTC
>-|16|TRBJ1-2|TRBV9|-
CASSVEVSGTPYGYTF
TGTGCCAGCAGCGTAGAAGTCAGCGGGACCCCATATGGCTACACCTTC
>-|11|TRBJ2-1|TRBV9|once
CASSVADGQFF
TGTGCCAGCAGCGTAGCGGATGGGCAGTTCTTC
>-|16|TRBJ2-4|TRBV6-4|few
CASSDSSPVAKNIQYF
TGTGCCAGCAGTGACTCGTCCCCAGTAGCCAAAAACATTCAGTACTTC
>-|16|TRBJ1-6|TRBV4-3|-
CASSPRGQIANSPLHF
TGCGCCAGCAGCCCTAGGGGCCAGATTGCTAATTCACCCCTCCACTTT
>-|15|TRBJ2-5|TRBV6-1|-
CASSELGSGEETQYF
TGTGCCAGCAGTGAATTGGGTTCCGGGGAAGAGACCCAGTACTTC
>TRBD2|15|TRBJ2-7|TRBV7-8|-
CASSSTSGDLYEQYF
TGTGCCAGCAGCTCGACTAGCGGGGACCTCTACGAGCAGTACTTC
>TRBD1|15|TRBJ1-5|TRBV5-6|-
CASTRQGAPIQPQHF
TGTGCCAGCACCCGACAGGGAGCCCCTATTCAGCCCCAGCATTTT
>-|14|TRBJ2-7|TRBV13|-
CASSIRDNSYEQYF
TGTGCCAGCAGCATCCGGGACAACTCCTACGAGCAGTACTTC
>TRBD2|15|TRBJ2-3|TRBV11-3|-
CASSPGSSGGDTQYF
TGTGCCAGCAGCCCAGGTAGTAGCGGGGGAGATACGCAGTATTTT
>TRBD1|16|TRBJ1-2|TRBV29-1|-
CSVGPLGQGSDYGYTF
TGCAGCGTGGGGCCTCTAGGACAGGGAAGCGACTATGGCTACACCTTC
>TRBD1|14|TRBJ2-7|TRBV3-1|-
CASSQGGQGFEQYF
TGTGCCAGCAGCCAAGGGGGACAGGGGTTCGAGCAGTACTTC
>TRBD2|13|TRBJ2-1|TRBV20-1|once
CSAPTTSANEQFF
TGCAGTGCTCCTACGACTAGCGCGAATGAGCAGTTCTTC
>-|14|TRBJ2-7|TRBV12-3/TRBV12-4|-
CASSLETASYEQYF
TGTGCCAGCAGTTTGGAGACAGCCTCCTACGAGCAGTACTTC
>-|15|TRBJ2-1|TRBV6-5|-
CASSPQGSGTYEQFF
TGTGCCAGCAGCCCCCAGGGAAGCGGTACATATGAGCAGTTCTTC
>-|11|TRBJ2-7|TRBV3-1|few
CASSQVDEQYF
TGTGCCAGCAGCCAAGTTGATGAGCAGTACTTC
>-|18|TRBJ1-2|TRBV18|-
CASSPPRRDGTLNYGYTF
TGTGCCAGCTCACCACCAAGAAGGGACGGAACCCTTAACTATGGCTACACCTTC
>TRBD1|16|TRBJ2-7|TRBV12-3/TRBV12-4|-
CASSKEGQGSSYEQYF
TGTGCCAGCAGTAAAGAAGGACAGGGGAGCTCCTACGAGCAGTACTTC
>TRBD1|11|TRBJ1-1|TRBV29-1|-
CSVRTGVEAFF
TGCAGCGTCCGGACAGGGGTGGAAGCTTTCTTT
>TRBD1|14|TRBJ1-4|TRBV6-5|-
CASSHDRGGEKLFF
TGTGCCAGCAGTCACGACAGGGGAGGAGAAAAACTGTTTTTT
>-|12|TRBJ2-7|TRBV20-1|-
CSATPRGYEQYF
TGCAGTGCTACCCCACGGGGGTACGAGCAGTACTTC
>TRBD1|16|TRBJ2-5|TRBV7-3|few
CASSLVGQGASETQYF
TGTGCCAGCAGCTTAGTGGGACAGGGGGCATCAGAGACCCAGTACTTC
>-|12|TRBJ2-4|TRBV3-1|-
CASSQTRDIQYF
TGTGCCAGCAGCCAAACCCGGGACATTCAGTACTTC
>TRBD1|18|TRBJ1-5|TRBV20-1|-
CSARLSVRGLFGNQPQHF
TGCAGTGCTAGACTCTCGGTCAGGGGGCTATTTGGGAATCAGCCCCAGCATTTT
>TRBD2|18|TRBJ2-1|TRBV9|-
CASSTSTSGGASYNEQFF
TGTGCCAGCAGCACTTCGACTAGCGGGGGGGCTTCCTACAATGAGCAGTTCTTC
>-|12|TRBJ2-4|TRBV10-3|-
CAISEALNIQYF
TGTGCCATCAGTGAGGCGTTAAACATTCAGTACTTC
>-|14|TRBJ1-2|TRBV14|-
CASSLTWTAYGYTF
TGTGCCAGCAGCCTAACCTGGACAGCCTATGGCTACACCTTC